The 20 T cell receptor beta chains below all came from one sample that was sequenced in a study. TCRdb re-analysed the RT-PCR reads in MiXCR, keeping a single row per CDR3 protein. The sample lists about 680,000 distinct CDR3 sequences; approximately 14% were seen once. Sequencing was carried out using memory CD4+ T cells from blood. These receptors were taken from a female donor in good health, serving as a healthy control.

CDR3 DNA sequence: TGCAGTGCTAGAGATCAAAGGAGGACTAGCGGGAACGAGCAGTACTTC. This translates into CSARDQRRTSGNEQYF. V usage is TRBV20-1 and J usage is TRBJ2-7; TRBD2 matches 12 bases. The CDR3 length is 16 residues. Germline V gene data show CDR1 as DFQATT and CDR2 as SNEGSKA (reference sequence). With V trimmed by 0 bases and J by 5 bases, 8 bases remained unmatched.

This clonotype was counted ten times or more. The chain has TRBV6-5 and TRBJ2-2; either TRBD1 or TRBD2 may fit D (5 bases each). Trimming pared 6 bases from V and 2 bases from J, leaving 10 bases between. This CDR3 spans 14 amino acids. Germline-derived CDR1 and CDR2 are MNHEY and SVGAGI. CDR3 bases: TGTGCCAGCAGATCCGGGACCAACACCGGGGAGCTGTTTTTT. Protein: CASRSGTNTGELFF.

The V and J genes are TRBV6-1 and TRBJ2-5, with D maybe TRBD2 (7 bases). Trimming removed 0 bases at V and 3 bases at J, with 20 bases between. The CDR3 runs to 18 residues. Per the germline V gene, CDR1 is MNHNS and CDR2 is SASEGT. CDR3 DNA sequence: TGTGCCAGCAGTGAAGCGCTTCGGGGGGCTCCTTCGGAAGAGACCCAGTACTTC. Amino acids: CASSEALRGAPSEETQYF.

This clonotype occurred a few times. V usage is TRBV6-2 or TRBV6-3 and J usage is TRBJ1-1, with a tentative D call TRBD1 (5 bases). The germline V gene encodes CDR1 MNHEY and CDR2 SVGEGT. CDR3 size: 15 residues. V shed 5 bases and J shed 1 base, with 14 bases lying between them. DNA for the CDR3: TGTGCCAGCAGTCCAGGGAACGTAAGGAACACTGAAGCTTTCTTT. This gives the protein CASSPGNVRNTEAFF.

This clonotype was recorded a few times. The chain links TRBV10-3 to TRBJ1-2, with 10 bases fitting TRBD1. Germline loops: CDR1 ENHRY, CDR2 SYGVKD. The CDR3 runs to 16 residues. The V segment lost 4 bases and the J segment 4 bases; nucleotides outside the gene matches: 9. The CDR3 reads CAISAEKGQGFYGYTF. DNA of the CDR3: TGTGCCATCAGTGCTGAAAAGGGACAGGGGTTCTATGGCTACACCTTC.

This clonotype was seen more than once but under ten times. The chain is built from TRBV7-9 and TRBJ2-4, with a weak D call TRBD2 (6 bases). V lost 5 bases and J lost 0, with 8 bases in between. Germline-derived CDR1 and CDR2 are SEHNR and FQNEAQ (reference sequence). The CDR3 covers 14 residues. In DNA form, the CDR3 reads TGTGCCAGCAGCCGGACTATAGCCAAAAACATTCAGTACTTC. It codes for CASSRTIAKNIQYF.

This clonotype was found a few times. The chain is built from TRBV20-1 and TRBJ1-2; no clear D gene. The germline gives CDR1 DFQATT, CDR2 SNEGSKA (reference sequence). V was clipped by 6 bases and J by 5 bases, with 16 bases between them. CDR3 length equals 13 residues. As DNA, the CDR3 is TGCAGTGCCTTCTGGACGGTCGCTTATGGCTACACCTTC. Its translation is CSAFWTVAYGYTF.

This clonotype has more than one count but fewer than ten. Here the CDR3 reads CASSLGQGASLFF. The CDR3 DNA is TGTGCCAGCAGTTTAGGACAGGGGGCGAGTCTGTTTTTT. The chain combines TRBV12-3 or TRBV12-4 with TRBJ1-4, with TRBD1 identical over 10 bases. The length of the CDR3 is 13 residues. V lost 1 base, J lost 14 bases, and 4 bases stayed unmatched.

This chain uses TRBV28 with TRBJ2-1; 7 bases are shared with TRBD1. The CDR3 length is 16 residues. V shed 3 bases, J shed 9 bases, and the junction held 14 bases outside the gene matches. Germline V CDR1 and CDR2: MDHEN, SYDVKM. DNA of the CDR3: TGTGCCAGCAGTTTGGTGGGAGACAGGGAAGGCGGTGAGCAGTTCTTC. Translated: CASSLVGDREGGEQFF.

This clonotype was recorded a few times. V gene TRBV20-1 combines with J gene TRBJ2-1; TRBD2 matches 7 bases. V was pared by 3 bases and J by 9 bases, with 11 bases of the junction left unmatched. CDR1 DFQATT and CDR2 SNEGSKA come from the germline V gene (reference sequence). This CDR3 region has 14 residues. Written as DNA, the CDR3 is TGCAGTGCTAGGAGTAGCGGGTATCCGGGTGAGCAGTTCTTC. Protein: CSARSSGYPGEQFF.

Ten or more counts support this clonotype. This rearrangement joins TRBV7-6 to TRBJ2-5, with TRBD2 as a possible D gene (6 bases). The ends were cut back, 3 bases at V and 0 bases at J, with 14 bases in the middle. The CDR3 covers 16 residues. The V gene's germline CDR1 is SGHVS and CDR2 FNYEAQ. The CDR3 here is CASSFRNRGYQETQYF. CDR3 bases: TGTGCCAGCAGCTTCCGAAACCGGGGGTACCAAGAGACCCAGTACTTC.

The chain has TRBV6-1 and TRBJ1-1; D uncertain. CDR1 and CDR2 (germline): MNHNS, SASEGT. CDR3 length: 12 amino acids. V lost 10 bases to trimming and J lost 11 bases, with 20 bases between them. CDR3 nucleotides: TGTGCCACCGCTCCACCTCCCTCGGGCGCTTTCTTT. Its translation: CATAPPPSGAFF.

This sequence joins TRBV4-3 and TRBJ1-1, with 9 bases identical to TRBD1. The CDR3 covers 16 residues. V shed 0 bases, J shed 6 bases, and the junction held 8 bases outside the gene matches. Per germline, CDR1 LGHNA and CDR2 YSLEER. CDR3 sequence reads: CASSQEGTGIGAEAFF. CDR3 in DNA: TGCGCCAGCAGCCAAGAAGGGACAGGGATAGGGGCTGAAGCTTTCTTT.

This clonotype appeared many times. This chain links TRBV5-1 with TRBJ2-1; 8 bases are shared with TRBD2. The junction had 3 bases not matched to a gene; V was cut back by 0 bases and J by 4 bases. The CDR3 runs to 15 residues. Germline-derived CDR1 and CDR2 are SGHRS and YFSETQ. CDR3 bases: TGCGCCAGCAGCTTGGCGGCTAGCGGGTACAATGAGCAGTTCTTC. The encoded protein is CASSLAASGYNEQFF.

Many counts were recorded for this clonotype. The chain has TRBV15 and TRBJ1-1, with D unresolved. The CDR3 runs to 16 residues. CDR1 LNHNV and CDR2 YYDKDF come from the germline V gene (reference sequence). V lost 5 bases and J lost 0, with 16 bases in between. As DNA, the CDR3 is TGTGCCACCAGCTCCAGTCCCCGGCAGTTGAACACTGAAGCTTTCTTT. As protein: CATSSSPRQLNTEAFF.

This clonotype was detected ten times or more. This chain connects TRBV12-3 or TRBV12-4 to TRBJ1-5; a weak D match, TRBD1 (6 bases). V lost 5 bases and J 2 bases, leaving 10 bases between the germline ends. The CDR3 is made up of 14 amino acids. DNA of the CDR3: TGTGCCAGCAGTGACAGGCTGGGCAATCAGCCCCAGCATTTT. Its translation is CASSDRLGNQPQHF.

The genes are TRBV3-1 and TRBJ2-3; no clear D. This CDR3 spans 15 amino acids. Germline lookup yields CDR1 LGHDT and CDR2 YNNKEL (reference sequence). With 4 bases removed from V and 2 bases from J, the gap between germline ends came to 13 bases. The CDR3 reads CASSPRAGHTDTQYF. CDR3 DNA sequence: TGTGCCAGCAGCCCTCGGGCCGGGCACACAGATACGCAGTATTTT.

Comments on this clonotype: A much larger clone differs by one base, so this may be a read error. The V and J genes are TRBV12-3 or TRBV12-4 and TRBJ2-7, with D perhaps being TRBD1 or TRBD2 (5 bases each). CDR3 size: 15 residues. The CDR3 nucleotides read TGTACCAGCAGTCCCGGGGCTTCCCTAACCTACGAGCAGTACTTC. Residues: CTSSPGASLTYEQYF.

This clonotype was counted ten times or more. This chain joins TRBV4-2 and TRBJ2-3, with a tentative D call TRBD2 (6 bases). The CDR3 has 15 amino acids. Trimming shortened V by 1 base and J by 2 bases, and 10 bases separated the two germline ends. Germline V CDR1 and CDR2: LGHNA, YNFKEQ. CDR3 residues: CASSQVGGDTDTQYF. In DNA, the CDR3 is TGTGCCAGCAGCCAAGTAGGCGGGGACACAGATACGCAGTATTTT.

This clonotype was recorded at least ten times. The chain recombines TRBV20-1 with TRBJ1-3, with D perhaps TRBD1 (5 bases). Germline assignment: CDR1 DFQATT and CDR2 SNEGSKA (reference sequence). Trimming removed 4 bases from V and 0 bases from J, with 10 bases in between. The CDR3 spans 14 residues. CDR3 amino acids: CSATGRDSGNTIYF. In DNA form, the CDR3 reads TGCAGTGCTACGGGCAGGGACTCTGGAAACACCATATATTTT.